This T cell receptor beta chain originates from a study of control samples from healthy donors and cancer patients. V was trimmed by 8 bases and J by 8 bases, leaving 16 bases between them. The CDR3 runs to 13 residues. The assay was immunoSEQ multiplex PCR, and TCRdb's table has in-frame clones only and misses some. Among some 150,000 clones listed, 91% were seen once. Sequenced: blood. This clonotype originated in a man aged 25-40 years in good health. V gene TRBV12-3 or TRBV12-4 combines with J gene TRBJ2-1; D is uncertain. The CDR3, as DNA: TGTGCCAGCGCGCCACCCGACTGGTATGAGCAGTTCTTC. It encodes CASAPPDWYEQFF.